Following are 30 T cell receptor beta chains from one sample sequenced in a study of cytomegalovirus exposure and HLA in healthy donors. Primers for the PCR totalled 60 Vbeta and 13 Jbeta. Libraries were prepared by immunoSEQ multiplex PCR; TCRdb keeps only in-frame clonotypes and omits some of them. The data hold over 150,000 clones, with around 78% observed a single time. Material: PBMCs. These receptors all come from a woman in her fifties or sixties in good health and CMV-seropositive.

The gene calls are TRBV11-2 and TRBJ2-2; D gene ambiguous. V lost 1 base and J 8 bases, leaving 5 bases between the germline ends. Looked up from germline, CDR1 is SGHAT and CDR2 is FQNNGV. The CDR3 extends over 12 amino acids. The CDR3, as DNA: TGTGCCAGCAGCTTAGCGGGTGGGGAGCTGTTTTTT. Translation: CASSLAGGELFF.

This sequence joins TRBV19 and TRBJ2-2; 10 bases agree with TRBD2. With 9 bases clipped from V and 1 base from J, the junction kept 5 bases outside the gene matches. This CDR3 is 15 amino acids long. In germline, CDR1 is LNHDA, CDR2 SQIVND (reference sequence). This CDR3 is CASTPSGRNTGELFF. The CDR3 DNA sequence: TGTGCCAGCACCCCTAGCGGGAGGAACACCGGGGAGCTGTTTTTT.

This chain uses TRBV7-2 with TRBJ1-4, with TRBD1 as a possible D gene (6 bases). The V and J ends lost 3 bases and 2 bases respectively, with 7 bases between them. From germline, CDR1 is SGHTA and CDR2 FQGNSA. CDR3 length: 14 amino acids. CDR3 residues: CASSLDSTNEKLFF. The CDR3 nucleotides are TGTGCCAGCAGCTTGGACAGTACTAATGAAAAACTGTTTTTT.

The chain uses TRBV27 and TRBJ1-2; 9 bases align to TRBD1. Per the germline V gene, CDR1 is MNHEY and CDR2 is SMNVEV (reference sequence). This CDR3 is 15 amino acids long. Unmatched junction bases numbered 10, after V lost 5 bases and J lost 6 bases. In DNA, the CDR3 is TGTGCCAGCAGTCCAAAGGACAGGGGAGGAGATGGCTACACCTTC. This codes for CASSPKDRGGDGYTF.

The CDR3 DNA reads as TGTGCCAGCAGTTACTCGGACAGGGTAGTCACTGAAGCTTTCTTT. Translating gives CASSYSDRVVTEAFF. J is TRBJ1-1 and V is TRBV6-5; TRBD1 matches 8 bases. Per the germline V gene, CDR1 is MNHEY and CDR2 is SVGAGI. The CDR3 loop spans 15 amino acids. V shed 0 bases, J shed 4 bases, and the junction held 4 bases outside the gene matches.

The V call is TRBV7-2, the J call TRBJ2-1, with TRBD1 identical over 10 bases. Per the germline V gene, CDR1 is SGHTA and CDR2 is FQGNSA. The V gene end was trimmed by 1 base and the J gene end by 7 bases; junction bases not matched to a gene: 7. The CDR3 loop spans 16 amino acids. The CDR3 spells CASSLDWDRGGNEQFF. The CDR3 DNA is TGTGCCAGCAGCTTAGATTGGGACAGGGGAGGGAATGAGCAGTTCTTC.

The CDR3 is CASSLVPGIPYEQYF. For the CDR3, the DNA is TGTGCCAGCAGCTTAGTACCGGGGATCCCCTACGAGCAGTACTTC. The chain couples TRBV7-8 to TRBJ2-5; possibly TRBD2 for D (5 bases). The end of the DNA fits TRBJ2-7 better, so the J call may be wrong. This CDR3 is 15 amino acids long. Germline-derived CDR1 and CDR2 are SGHVS and FQNEAQ.

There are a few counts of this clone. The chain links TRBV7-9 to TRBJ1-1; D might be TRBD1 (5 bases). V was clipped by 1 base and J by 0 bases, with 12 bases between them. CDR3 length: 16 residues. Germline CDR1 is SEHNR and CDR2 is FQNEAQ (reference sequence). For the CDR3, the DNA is TGTGCCAGCAGCTTAGGGTGGGGCGCCATGAACACTGAAGCTTTCTTT. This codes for CASSLGWGAMNTEAFF. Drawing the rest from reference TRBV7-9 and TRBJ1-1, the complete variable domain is DTGVSQNPRHKITKRGQNVTFRCDPISEHNRLYWYRQTLGQGPEFLTYFQNEAQLEKSRLLSDRFSAERPKGSFSTLEIQRTEQGDSAMYLCASSLGWGAMNTEAFFGQGTRLTVV.

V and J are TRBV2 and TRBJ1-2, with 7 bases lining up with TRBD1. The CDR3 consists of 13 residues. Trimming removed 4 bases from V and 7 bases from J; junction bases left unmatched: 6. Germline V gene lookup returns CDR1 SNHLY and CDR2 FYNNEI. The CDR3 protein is CASSVSGGVGYTF. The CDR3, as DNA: TGTGCCAGCAGTGTTTCAGGGGGAGTTGGCTACACCTTC.

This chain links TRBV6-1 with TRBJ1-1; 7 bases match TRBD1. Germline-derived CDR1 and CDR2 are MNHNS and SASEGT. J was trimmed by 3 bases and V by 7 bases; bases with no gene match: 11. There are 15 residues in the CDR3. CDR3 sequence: CASTPRGPRDTEAFF. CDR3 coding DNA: TGTGCCAGCACCCCAAGGGGGCCTCGGGACACTGAAGCTTTCTTT.

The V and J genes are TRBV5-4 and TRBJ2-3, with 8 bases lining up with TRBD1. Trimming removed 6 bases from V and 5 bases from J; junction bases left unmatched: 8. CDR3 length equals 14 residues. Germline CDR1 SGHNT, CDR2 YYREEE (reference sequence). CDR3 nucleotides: TGTGCCAGCAACTACGGACAGGGATTAGATACGCAGTATTTT. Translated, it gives CASNYGQGLDTQYF.

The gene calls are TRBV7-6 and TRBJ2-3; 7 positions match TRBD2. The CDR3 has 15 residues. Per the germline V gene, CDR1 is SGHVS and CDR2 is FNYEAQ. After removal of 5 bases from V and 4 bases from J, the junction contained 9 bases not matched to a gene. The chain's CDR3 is CASSPQAGAADTQYF. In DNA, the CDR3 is TGTGCCAGCAGCCCCCAGGCGGGAGCCGCAGATACGCAGTATTTT.

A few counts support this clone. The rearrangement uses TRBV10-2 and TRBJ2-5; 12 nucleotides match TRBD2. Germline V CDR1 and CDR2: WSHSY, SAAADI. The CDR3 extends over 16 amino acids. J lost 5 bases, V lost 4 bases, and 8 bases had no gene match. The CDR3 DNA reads TGCGCCAGCAGTGGTCCTAGCGGGGGGGCCCCGGAGACCCAGTACTTC. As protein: CASSGPSGGAPETQYF.

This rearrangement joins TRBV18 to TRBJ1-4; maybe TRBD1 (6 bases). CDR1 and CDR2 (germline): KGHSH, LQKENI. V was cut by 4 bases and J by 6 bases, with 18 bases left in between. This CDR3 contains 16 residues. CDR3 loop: CASSLSRSSGDEKLFF. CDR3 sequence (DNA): TGTGCCAGCTCACTCTCAAGGTCATCAGGGGATGAAAAACTGTTTTTT.

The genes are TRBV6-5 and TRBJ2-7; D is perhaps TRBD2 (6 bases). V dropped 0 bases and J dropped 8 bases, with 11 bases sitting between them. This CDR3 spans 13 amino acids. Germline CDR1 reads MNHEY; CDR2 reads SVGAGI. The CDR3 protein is CASSYSDRGKQYF. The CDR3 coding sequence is TGTGCCAGCAGTTACTCTGACCGGGGGAAGCAGTACTTC.

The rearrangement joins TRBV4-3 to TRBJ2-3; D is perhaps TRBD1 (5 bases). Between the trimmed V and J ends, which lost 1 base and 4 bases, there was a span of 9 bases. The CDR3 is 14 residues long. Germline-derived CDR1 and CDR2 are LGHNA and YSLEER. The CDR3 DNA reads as TGCGCCAGCAGCCAAGTAACAGGTCCAGATACGCAGTATTTT. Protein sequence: CASSQVTGPDTQYF.

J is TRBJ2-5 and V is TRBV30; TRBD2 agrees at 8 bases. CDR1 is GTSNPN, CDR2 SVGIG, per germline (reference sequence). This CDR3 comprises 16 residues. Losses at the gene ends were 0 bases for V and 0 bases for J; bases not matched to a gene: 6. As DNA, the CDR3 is TGTGCCTGGAGTGTAGGGGCTAGCGGGTACCAAGAGACCCAGTACTTC. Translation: CAWSVGASGYQETQYF. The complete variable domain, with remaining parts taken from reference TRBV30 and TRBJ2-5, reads SQTIHQWPATLVQPVGSPLSLECTVEGTSNPNLYWYRQAAGRGLQLLFYSVGIGQISSEVPQNLSASRPQDRQFILSSKKLLLSDSGFYLCAWSVGASGYQETQYFGPGTRLLVL.

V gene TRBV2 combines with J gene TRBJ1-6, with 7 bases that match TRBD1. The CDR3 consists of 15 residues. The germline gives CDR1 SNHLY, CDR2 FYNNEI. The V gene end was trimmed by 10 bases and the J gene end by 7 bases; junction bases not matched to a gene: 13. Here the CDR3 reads CAIDRAVAKNSPLHF. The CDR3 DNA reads TGTGCCATCGACAGGGCAGTTGCGAAGAATTCACCCCTCCACTTT.

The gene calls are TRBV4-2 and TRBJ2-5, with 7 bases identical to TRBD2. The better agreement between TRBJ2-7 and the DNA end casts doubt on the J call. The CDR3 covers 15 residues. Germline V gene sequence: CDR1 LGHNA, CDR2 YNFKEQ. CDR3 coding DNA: TGTGCCAGCAGCCCGGAGGGGAGGGTCTCCTACGAGCAGTACTTC. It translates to CASSPEGRVSYEQYF.

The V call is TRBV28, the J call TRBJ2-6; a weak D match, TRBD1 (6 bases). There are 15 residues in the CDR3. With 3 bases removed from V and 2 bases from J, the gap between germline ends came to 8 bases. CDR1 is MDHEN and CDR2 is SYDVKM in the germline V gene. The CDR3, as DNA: TGTGCCAGCAGTTTGTCAGGGGCTGGGGCCAACGTCCTGACTTTC. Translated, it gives CASSLSGAGANVLTF.

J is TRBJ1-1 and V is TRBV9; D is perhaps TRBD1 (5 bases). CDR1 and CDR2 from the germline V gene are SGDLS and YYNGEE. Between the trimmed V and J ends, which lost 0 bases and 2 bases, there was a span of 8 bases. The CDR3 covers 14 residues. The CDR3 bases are TGTGCCAGCAGCGTAGACTGGGGCAACACTGAAGCTTTCTTT. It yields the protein CASSVDWGNTEAFF.

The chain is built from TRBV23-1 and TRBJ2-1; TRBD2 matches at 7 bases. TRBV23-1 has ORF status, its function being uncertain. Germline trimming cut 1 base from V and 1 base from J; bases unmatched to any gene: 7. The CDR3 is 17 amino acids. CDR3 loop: CASSQCFNGGSYNEQFF. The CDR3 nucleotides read TGCGCCAGCAGTCAATGTTTTAACGGGGGGTCCTACAATGAGCAGTTCTTC.

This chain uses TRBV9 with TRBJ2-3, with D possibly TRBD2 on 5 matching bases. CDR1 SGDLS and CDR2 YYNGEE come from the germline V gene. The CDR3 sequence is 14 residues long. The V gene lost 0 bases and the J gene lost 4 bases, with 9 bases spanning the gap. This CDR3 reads CASSVVGAADTQYF. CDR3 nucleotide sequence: TGTGCCAGCAGCGTAGTAGGAGCGGCAGATACGCAGTATTTT.

CDR3 sequence: CATSGPQGYSYEQYF. DNA of the CDR3: TGTGCCACCAGCGGACCACAGGGGTACTCCTACGAGCAGTACTTC. V and J are TRBV15 and TRBJ2-7, with 7 bases matching TRBD1. This CDR3 is built from 15 residues. Unmatched junction bases numbered 7, after V lost 5 bases and J lost 0 bases. Looked up from germline, CDR1 is LNHNV and CDR2 is YYDKDF (reference sequence). The full variable domain, with the rest looked up from reference TRBV15 and TRBJ2-7, is DAMVIQNPRYQVTQFGKPVTLSCSQTLNHNVMYWYQQKSSQAPKLLFHYYDKDFNNEADTPDNFQSRRPNTSFCFLDIRSPGLGDTAMYLCATSGPQGYSYEQYFGPGTRLTVT.

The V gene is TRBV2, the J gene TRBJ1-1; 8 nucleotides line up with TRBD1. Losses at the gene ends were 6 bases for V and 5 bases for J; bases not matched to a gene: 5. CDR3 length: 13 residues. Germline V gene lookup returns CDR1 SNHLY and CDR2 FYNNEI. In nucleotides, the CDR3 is TGTGCCAGCAGCGGGACAGGTCAAACTGAAGCTTTCTTT. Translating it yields CASSGTGQTEAFF.

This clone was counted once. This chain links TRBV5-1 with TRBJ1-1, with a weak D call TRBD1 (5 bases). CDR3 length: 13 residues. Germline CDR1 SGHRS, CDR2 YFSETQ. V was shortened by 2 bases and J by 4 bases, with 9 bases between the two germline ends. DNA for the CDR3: TGCGCCAGCAGCTTCGGGGGGTTCACTGAAGCTTTCTTT. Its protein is CASSFGGFTEAFF.

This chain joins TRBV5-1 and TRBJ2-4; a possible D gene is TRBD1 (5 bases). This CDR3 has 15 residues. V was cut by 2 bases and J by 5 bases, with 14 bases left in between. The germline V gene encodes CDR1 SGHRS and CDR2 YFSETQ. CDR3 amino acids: CASSFALGRENIQYF. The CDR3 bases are TGCGCCAGCAGCTTTGCCCTGGGCAGGGAAAACATTCAGTACTTC.

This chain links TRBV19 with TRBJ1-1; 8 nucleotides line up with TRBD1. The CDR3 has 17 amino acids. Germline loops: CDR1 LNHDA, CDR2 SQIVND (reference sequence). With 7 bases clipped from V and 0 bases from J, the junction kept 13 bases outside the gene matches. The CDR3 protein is CASTPGQGRAMNTEAFF. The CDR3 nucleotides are TGTGCCAGTACCCCAGGACAGGGAAGAGCGATGAACACTGAAGCTTTCTTT.

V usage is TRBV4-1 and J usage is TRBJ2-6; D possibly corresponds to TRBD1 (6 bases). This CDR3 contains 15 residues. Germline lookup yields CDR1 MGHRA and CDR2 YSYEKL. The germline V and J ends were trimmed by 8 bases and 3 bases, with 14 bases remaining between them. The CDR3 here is CASGTNRVGANVLTF. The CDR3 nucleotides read TGCGCCAGCGGGACGAACAGGGTTGGGGCCAACGTCCTGACTTTC.

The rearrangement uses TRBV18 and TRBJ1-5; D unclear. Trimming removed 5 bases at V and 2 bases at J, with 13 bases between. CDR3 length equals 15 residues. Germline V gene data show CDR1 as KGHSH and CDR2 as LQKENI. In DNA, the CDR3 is TGTGCCAGCTCAATCTCAGGCAAGGGCAATCAGCCCCAGCATTTT. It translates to CASSISGKGNQPQHF.